The sequence of this T cell receptor beta chain was determined in a study of blood T cell repertoires in COVID-19. Study details: COVID-19 samples collected from the United States, Italy and Spain covered acute and convalescent phases. From T cells, B-cell-depleted T cells, or PBMCs came the material, which was cDNA or gDNA.

In the authors' workflow: Amplification of reference gene primers provided the estimated nucleated cell counts. TCRdb's copy holds only in-frame clones and misses some; the assay was immunoSEQ multiplex PCR. V and J calls and clone size follow that table, whereas D and trimming were derived from the DNA. The sample holds roughly 60,000 clones, approximately 80% seen once. This clone was counted only a few times. CDR3 length: 13 amino acids. Germline-derived CDR1 and CDR2 are ENHRY and SYGVKD. The V end was cut by 6 bases, the J end by 1 base, with 9 bases between. This TCR was recovered from a man between 60 and 70 years old with acute or convalescent COVID-19. The rearrangement uses TRBV10-3 and TRBJ1-1; D remains ambiguous. The sample was peripheral blood. CDR3 nucleotides: TGTGCCATCAGGGACGGGAAGAACACTGAAGCTTTCTTT. The encoded protein is CAIRDGKNTEAFF.